This T cell receptor (beta chain) was found in a study of T cell changes during pregnancy in multiple sclerosis. This CDR3 region has 16 residues. Germline CDR1 is SGHDN and CDR2 is FVKESK. The V end lost 0 bases, the J end lost 9 bases, and 15 bases lay between the germline ends. Some clones are missing from TCRdb's copy, which holds only in-frame ones; the method was immunoSEQ multiplex PCR. The sample shows 25,000 to 30,000 clones, approximately 94% of them seen only once. This clonotype originated in a female donor with multiple sclerosis, enrolled in a pregnancy study. This chain links TRBV14 with TRBJ1-6, with D perhaps TRBD1 (5 bases). Here the sequenced sample was CD4+ T cells from peripheral blood mononuclear cells, taken in the first trimester of pregnancy. CDR3 amino acids: CASSQDWGRIRSPLHF. The CDR3 DNA reads TGTGCCAGCAGCCAAGATTGGGGCAGGATCCGTTCACCCCTCCACTTT.